This passage covers 8 T cell receptor beta chains from one sample sequenced in a study of shared clonotypes between healthy human individuals. This table comes from immunoSEQ multiplex PCR, and its TCRdb copy is limited to in-frame clones, with some not included. The data show about 750,000 clones, 80% to 95% seen once. It was CD45RO-negative cells, positively selected for CCR7, that made up naive CD8 cells, with terminally differentiated effector memory CD45RA+ cells excluded. Sequencing was carried out using naive CD8+ T cells sorted from blood. Receptors originate from a man aged 25 to 40 in good health.

This chain connects TRBV27 to TRBJ1-1, with a possible D match to TRBD1 (5 bases). Trimming pared 0 bases from V and 1 base from J, leaving 6 bases between. Germline assignment: CDR1 MNHEY and CDR2 SMNVEV (reference sequence). The CDR3 covers 14 residues. The CDR3 region is CASSLSGQNTEAFF. Written as DNA, the CDR3 is TGTGCCAGCAGTTTATCCGGACAGAACACTGAAGCTTTCTTT.

The chain combines TRBV27 with TRBJ2-7; D is undetermined. Per the germline V gene, CDR1 is MNHEY and CDR2 is SMNVEV (reference sequence). The CDR3 sequence is 15 residues long. The V end was cut by 2 bases, the J end by 2 bases, with 13 bases between. The CDR3 DNA follows: TGTGCCAGCAGTTTAACCCGAGAATACACCTACGAGCAGTACTTC. It encodes CASSLTREYTYEQYF.

This chain joins TRBV29-1 and TRBJ2-1; TRBD2 aligns across 10 bases. The CDR3 totals 12 residues. The V gene end was trimmed by 7 bases and the J gene end by 5 bases; junction bases not matched to a gene: 2. Germline V gives CDR1 SQVTM, CDR2 ANQGSEA. The CDR3 sequence: CSGSGRNNEQFF. CDR3 sequence (DNA): TGCAGCGGTAGCGGGAGGAACAATGAGCAGTTCTTC.

V and J are TRBV27 and TRBJ2-1; 12 bases align to TRBD1. The trim removed 8 bases at V and 8 bases at J, leaving 13 bases unmatched. Germline CDR1 and CDR2: MNHEY and SMNVEV (reference sequence). The CDR3 has 16 residues. CDR3 residues: CASCSGTGGVWDEQFF. CDR3 nucleotides: TGTGCCAGCTGCTCCGGGACAGGGGGCGTGTGGGATGAGCAGTTCTTC.

The chain employs TRBV27 and TRBJ2-7; D is undetermined. V was clipped by 6 bases and J by 6 bases, with 15 bases between them. This CDR3 spans 13 amino acids. Germline V gene data show CDR1 as MNHEY and CDR2 as SMNVEV (reference sequence). CDR3 residues: CASSLSSGFEQYF. CDR3 in DNA: TGTGCCAGCAGCCTCTCTTCGGGTTTCGAGCAGTACTTC.

CDR3 region: CASSQRTSGSNEQFF. Written as DNA, the CDR3 is TGTGCCAGCAGTCAAAGGACTAGCGGGAGCAATGAGCAGTTCTTC. The rearrangement joins TRBV7-9 to TRBJ2-1; 13 bases are shared with TRBD2. The trim removed 6 bases at V and 6 bases at J, leaving 5 bases unmatched. Germline V gene sequence: CDR1 SEHNR, CDR2 FQNEAQ (reference sequence). The CDR3 runs to 15 residues.

This CDR3 is CSVEDQQGRGTGELFF. The DNA of the CDR3 is TGCAGCGTTGAAGATCAACAGGGGAGGGGGACCGGGGAGCTGTTTTTT. The chain combines TRBV29-1 with TRBJ2-2; the D gene could be TRBD1 or TRBD2 (7 bases each). Germline loops: CDR1 SQVTM, CDR2 ANQGSEA. The CDR3 has 16 amino acids. V was pared by 0 bases and J by 5 bases, with 16 bases between.

V usage is TRBV5-1 and J usage is TRBJ2-1; no firm D call. Germline assignment: CDR1 SGHRS and CDR2 YFSETQ. Trimming pared 1 base from V and 2 bases from J, leaving 13 bases between. This CDR3 region has 16 residues. The CDR3 protein is CASSLSSLVTYNEQFF. In DNA, the CDR3 is TGCGCCAGCAGCTTGTCGTCCTTGGTGACCTACAATGAGCAGTTCTTC.